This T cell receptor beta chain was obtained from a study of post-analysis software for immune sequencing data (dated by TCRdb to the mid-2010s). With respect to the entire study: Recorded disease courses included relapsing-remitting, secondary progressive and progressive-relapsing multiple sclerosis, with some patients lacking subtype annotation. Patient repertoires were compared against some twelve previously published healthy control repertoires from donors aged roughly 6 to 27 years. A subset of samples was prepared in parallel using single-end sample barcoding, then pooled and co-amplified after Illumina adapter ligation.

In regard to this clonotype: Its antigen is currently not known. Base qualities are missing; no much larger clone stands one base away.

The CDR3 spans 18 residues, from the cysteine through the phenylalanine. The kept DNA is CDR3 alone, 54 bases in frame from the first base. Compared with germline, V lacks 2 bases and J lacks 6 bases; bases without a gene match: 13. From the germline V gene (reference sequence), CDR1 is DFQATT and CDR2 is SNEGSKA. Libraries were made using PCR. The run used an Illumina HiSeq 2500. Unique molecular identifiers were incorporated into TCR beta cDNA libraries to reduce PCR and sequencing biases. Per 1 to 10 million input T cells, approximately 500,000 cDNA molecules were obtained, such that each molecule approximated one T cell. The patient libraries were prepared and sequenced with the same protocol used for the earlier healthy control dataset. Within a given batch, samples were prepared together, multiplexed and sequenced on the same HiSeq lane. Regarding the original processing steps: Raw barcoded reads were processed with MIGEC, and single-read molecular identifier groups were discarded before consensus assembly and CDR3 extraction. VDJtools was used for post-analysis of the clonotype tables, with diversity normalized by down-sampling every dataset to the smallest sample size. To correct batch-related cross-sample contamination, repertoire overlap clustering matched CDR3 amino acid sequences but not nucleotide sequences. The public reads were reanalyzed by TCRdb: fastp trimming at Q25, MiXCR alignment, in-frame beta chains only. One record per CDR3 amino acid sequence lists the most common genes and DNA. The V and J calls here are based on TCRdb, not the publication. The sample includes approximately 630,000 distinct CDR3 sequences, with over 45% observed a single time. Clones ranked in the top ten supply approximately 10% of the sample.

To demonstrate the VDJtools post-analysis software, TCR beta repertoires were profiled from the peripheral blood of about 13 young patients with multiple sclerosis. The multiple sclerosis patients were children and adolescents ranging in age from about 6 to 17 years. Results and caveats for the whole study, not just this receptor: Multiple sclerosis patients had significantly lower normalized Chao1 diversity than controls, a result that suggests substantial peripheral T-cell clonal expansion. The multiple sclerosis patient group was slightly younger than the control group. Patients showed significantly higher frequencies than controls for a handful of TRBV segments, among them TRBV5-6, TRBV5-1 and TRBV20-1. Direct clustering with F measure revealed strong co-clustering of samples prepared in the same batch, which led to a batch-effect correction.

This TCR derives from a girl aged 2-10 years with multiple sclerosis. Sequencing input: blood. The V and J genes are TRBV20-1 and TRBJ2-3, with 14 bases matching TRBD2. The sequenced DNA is TGCAGTGCTAGACTCCGCCCCGGGACTAGCGGGGGAAGTGATACGCAGTATTTT. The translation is CSARLRPGTSGGSDTQYF.